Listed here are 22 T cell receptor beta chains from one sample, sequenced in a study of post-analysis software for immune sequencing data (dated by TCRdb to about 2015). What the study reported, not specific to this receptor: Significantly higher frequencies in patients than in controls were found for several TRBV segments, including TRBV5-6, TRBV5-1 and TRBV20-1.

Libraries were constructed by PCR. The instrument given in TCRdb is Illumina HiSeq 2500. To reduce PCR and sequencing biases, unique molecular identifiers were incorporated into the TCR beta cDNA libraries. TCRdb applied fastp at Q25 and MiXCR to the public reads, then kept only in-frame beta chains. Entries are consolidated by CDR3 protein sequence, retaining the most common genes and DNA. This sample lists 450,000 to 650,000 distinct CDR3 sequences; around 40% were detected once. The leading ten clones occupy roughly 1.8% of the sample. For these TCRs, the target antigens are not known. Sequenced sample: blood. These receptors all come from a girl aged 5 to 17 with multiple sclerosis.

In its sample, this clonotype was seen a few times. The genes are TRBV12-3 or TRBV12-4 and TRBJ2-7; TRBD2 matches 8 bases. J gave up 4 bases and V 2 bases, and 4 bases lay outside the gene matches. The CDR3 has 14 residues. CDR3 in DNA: TGTGCCAGCAGTTTAAGCGGGAGCGGGTACGAGCAGTACTTC. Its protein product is CASSLSGSGYEQYF.

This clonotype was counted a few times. CDR3 amino acids: CASTDRAGYGYTF. The CDR3 DNA reads as TGTGCCAGCACCGACAGGGCGGGCTATGGCTACACCTTC. The V call is TRBV27, the J call TRBJ1-2, with TRBD1 matching 7 bases. V dropped 7 bases and J dropped 4; count of bases not matched to a gene: 6. The CDR3 is 13 amino acids. Germline CDR1 reads MNHEY; CDR2 reads SMNVEV (reference sequence).

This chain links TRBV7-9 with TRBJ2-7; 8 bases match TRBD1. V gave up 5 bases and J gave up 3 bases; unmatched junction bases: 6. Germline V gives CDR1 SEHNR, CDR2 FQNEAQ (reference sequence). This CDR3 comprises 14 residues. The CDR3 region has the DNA TGTGCCAGCAGCCCGGACAGGGTGCTCTACGAGCAGTACTTC. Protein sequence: CASSPDRVLYEQYF.

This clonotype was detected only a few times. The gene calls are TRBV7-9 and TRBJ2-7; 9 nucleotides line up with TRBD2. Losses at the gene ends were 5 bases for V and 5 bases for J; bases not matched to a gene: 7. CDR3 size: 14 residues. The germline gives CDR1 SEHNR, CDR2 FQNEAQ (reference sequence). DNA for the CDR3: TGTGCCAGCAGCCCGGGACTAGCCCTAGACGAGCAGTACTTC. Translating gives CASSPGLALDEQYF.

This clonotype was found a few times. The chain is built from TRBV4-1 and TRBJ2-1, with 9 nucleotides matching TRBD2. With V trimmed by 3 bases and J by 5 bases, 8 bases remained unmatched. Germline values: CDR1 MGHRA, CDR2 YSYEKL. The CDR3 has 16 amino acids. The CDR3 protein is CASSQVRLAGNNEQFF. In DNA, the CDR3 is TGCGCCAGCAGCCAGGTGAGGCTAGCGGGGAACAATGAGCAGTTCTTC.

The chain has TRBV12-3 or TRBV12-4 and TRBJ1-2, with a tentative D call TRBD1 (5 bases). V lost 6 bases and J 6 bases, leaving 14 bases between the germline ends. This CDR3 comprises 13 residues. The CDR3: CASSPSQQDGYTF. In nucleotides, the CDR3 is TGTGCCAGCAGCCCCTCCCAACAGGATGGCTACACCTTC.

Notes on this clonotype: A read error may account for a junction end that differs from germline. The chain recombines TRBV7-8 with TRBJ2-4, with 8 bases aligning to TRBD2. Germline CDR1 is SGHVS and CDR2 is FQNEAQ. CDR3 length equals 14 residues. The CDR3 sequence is CVSSLTLAGSIQYF. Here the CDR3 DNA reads TGTGTCAGCAGCTTAACTTTAGCGGGGAGCATTCAGTACTTC.

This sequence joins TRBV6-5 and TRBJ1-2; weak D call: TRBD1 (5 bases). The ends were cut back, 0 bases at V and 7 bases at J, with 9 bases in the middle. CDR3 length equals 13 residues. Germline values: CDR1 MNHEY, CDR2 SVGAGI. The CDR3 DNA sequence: TGTGCCAGCAGTTACTCAAGGGGACGTGGCTACACCTTC. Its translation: CASSYSRGRGYTF.

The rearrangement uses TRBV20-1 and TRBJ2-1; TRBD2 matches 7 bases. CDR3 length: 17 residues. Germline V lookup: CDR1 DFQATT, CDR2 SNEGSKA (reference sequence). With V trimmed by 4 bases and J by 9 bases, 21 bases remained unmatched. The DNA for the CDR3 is TGCAGTGCTAATAAGGGGACCAGGACTAGAAGGATCGGTGAGCAGTTCTTC. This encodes CSANKGTRTRRIGEQFF.

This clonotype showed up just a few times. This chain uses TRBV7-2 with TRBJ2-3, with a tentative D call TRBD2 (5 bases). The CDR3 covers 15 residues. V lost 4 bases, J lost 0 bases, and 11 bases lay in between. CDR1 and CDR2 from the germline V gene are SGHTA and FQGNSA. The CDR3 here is CASSSSAGSTDTQYF. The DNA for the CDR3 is TGTGCCAGCAGCTCCTCGGCGGGCAGCACAGATACGCAGTATTTT.

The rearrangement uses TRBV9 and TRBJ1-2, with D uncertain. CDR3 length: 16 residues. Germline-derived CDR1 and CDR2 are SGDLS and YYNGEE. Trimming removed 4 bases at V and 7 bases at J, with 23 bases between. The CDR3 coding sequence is TGTGCCAGCAGCCCTGGGAGACACCCGGAGGTTGGTGGCTACACCTTC. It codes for CASSPGRHPEVGGYTF. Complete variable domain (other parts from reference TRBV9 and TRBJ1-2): DSGVTQTPKHLITATGQRVTLRCSPRSGDLSVYWYQQSLDQGLQFLIQYYNGEERAKGNILERFSAQQFPDLHSELNLSSLELGDSALYFCASSPGRHPEVGGYTFGSGTRLTVV.

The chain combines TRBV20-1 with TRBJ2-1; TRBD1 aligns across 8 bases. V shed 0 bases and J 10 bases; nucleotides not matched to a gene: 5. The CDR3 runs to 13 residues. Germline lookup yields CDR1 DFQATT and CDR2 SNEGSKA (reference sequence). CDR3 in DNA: TGCAGTGCTAGAGACATACAGGGGGAGGAGCAGTTCTTC. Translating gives CSARDIQGEEQFF.

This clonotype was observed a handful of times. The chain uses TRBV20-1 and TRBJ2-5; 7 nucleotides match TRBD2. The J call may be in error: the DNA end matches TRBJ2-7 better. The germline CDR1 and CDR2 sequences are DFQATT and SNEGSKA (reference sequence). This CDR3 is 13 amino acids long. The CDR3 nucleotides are TGCAGTGTTGGCGCTAGCGGAAACTACGAGCAGTACTTC. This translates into CSVGASGNYEQYF.

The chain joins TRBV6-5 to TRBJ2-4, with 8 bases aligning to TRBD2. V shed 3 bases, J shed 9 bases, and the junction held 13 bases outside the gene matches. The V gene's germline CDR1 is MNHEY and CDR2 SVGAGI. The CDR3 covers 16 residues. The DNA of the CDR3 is TGTGCCAGCAGTTATGGTGGATATGGGGCGGGAGGCATTCAGTACTTC. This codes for CASSYGGYGAGGIQYF.

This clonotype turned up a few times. DNA for the CDR3: TGTGCCAGCAGCTTAGGGACAGGGAAGTATACTGAAGCTTTCTTT. It yields the protein CASSLGTGKYTEAFF. The chain is built from TRBV7-6 and TRBJ1-1, with 8 bases identical to TRBD1. Trimming at V came to 1 base and at J to 5 bases, leaving 6 bases not matched to a gene. The germline V gene encodes CDR1 SGHVS and CDR2 FNYEAQ. The CDR3 is made up of 15 amino acids. The full variable domain, completed using reference TRBV7-6 and TRBJ1-1, is GAGVSQSPRYKVTKRGQDVALRCDPISGHVSLYWYRQALGQGPEFLTYFNYEAQQDKSGLPNDRFSAERPEGSISTLTIQRTEQRDSAMYRCASSLGTGKYTEAFFGQGTRLTVV.

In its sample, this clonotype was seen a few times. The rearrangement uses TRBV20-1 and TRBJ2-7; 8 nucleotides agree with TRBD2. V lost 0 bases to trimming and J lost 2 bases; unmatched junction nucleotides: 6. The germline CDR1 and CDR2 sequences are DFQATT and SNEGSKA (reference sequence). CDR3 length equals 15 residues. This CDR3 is CSARDPSAGAYEQYF. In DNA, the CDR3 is TGCAGTGCTAGAGATCCCTCAGCGGGGGCCTACGAGCAGTACTTC.

Here the CDR3 reads CASSAPQYNEQFF. CDR3 coding DNA: TGTGCCAGCAGCGCCCCGCAATACAATGAGCAGTTCTTC. This chain uses TRBV7-9 with TRBJ2-1; D is unclear. Germline values: CDR1 SEHNR, CDR2 FQNEAQ (reference sequence). CDR3 length: 13 amino acids. Deletions cut 5 bases from V and 4 bases from J, with 9 bases between.

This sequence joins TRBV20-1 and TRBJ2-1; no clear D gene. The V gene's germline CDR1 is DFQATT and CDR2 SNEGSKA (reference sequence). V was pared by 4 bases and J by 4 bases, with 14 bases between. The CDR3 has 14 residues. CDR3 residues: CSATVGLGYNEQFF. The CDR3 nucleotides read TGCAGTGCTACCGTCGGGCTTGGGTACAATGAGCAGTTCTTC.

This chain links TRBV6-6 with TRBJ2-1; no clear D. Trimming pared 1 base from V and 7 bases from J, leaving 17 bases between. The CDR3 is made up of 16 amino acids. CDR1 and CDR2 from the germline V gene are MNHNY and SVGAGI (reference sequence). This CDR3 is CASSYLAPASKNEQFF. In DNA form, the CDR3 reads TGTGCCAGCAGTTACTTAGCACCGGCAAGCAAAAATGAGCAGTTCTTC.

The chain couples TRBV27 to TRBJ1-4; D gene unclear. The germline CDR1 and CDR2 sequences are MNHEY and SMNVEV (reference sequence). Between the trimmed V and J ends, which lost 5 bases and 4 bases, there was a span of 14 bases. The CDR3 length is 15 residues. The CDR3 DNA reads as TGTGCCAGCAGTCCGATGGACCCCATTAATGAAAAACTGTTTTTT. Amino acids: CASSPMDPINEKLFF.

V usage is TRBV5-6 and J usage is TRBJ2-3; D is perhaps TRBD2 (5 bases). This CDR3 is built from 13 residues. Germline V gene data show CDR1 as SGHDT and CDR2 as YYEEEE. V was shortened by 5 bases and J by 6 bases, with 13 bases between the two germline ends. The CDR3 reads CASRSGLLDTQYF. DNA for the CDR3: TGTGCCAGCAGATCTGGACTCCTCGATACGCAGTATTTT.

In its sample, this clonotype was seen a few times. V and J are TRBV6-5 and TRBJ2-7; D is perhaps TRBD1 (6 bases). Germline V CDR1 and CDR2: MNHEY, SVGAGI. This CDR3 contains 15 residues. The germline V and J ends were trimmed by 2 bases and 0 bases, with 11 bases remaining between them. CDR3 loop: CASSYGRQDSYEQYF. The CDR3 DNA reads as TGTGCCAGCAGTTACGGTCGACAGGACTCCTACGAGCAGTACTTC.